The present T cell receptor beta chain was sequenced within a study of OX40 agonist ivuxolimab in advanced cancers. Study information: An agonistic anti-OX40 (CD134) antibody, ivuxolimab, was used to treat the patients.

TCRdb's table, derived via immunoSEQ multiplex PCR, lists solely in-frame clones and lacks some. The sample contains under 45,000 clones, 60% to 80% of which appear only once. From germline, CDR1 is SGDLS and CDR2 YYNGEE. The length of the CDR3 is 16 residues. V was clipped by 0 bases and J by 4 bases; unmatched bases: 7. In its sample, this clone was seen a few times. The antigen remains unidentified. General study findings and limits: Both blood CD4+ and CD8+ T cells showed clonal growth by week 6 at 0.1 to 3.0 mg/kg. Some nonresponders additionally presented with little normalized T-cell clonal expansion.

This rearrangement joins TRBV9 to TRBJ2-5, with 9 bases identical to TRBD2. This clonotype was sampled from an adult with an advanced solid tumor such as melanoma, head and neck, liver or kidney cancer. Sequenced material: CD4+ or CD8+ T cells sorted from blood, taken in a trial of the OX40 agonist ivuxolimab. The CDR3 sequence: CASSVAPSGGRETQYF. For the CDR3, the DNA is TGTGCCAGCAGCGTAGCCCCAAGCGGGGGGCGAGAGACCCAGTACTTC.